This T cell receptor (beta chain) is drawn from a study of beta chain features in type 1 diabetes. Regarding the study as a whole: Shorter TCRB CDR3s, moderately but significantly so, marked every one of the four CD4+ subsets in Type 1 diabetes patients.

The CDR3 covers 15 residues. Germline V gene sequence: CDR1 SNHLY, CDR2 FYNNEI. With 7 bases removed from V and 2 bases from J, the gap between germline ends came to 16 bases. As for this clone: Its antigen is unidentified.

Expressed TCRB transcripts were sequenced because the isolated RNA had all been reverse transcribed beforehand. The assay was immunoSEQ multiplex PCR, and TCRdb's table has in-frame clones only and misses some. The sample includes 250,000 to 300,000 clones, 13% to 15% of them seen just once. Over 95% purity was reached by all sorted populations. The V call is TRBV2, the J call TRBJ2-3; D is uncertain. The sample comprised naive CD4+ T cells from blood. The clonotype originates from a man younger than 40 with type 1 diabetes. The CDR3 is CASKPLDMATDTQYF. The CDR3 DNA sequence: TGTGCCAGCAAGCCATTAGACATGGCCACAGATACGCAGTATTTT.